The 18 T cell receptor beta chains below come from one sample, sequenced in a study of T-cell reconstitution after alpha-beta-depleted transplantation in children (dated by TCRdb to 2016 to 2018). Sample treatment or condition, as interpreted from the label and publication: allogeneic hematopoietic cell transplantation with graft depleted of TCRalphabeta T cells and CD19 B cells. The library came from PCR. TCRdb records Illumina HiSeq 2500 as the sequencer. TCR library preparation used molecular barcoding, with unique molecular identifiers applied to normalize quantification of the TCRbeta repertoire. The public sequencing data were trimmed at Q25 with fastp and processed into clonotypes with MiXCR by TCRdb, which kept only in-frame beta chains. For every CDR3 protein sequence, its rows merge into one entry that carries the most common genes and DNA. The sample table lists about 70,000 distinct CDR3 sequences, 11% of them with a count of one. The ten largest clones add up to roughly 13% of the sample.

The sequencing used PBMCs, collected before TCRalphabeta/CD19-depleted stem cell transplant. The source is a boy aged 5-17 years with acute myeloid leukemia, due to receive a stem cell transplant.

This sequence joins TRBV30 and TRBJ2-7, with 7 nucleotides matching TRBD1. V shed 3 bases, J shed 0 bases, and the junction held 2 bases outside the gene matches. CDR3 size: 13 residues. Per the germline V gene, CDR1 is GTSNPN and CDR2 is SVGIG (reference sequence). CDR3 bases: TGTGCCTGGAGACAGGGGAGCTCCTACGAGCAGTACTTC. This gives the protein CAWRQGSSYEQYF.

This clonotype was seen at least ten times. This chain uses TRBV3-1 with TRBJ2-5; TRBD2 matches at 10 bases. This CDR3 spans 17 amino acids. Trimming at V came to 4 bases and at J to 7 bases, leaving 15 bases not matched to a gene. CDR1 is LGHDT, CDR2 YNNKEL, per germline (reference sequence). The CDR3 DNA is TGTGCCAGCAGCCGTATATCTAGCGGGGGAGCCCCGTGGACCCAGTACTTC. This translates into CASSRISSGGAPWTQYF.

This clonotype was seen a handful of times. J is TRBJ1-3 and V is TRBV6-2 or TRBV6-3; 7 bases match TRBD1. This CDR3 is built from 20 residues. Germline lookup yields CDR1 MNHEY and CDR2 SVGEGT. J was trimmed by 0 bases and V by 0 bases; bases with no gene match: 14. CDR3 nucleotides: TGTGCCAGCAGTTACTCTTCCGCTCCAGGGGGACGGATCTCTGGAAACACCATATATTTT. Its translation is CASSYSSAPGGRISGNTIYF.

This clonotype was observed many times. The chain uses TRBV7-2 and TRBJ2-7; D remains ambiguous. The CDR3 extends over 13 amino acids. The germline V gene has CDR1 SGHTA and CDR2 FQGNSA. Trimming took 5 bases from V and 5 from J, leaving 13 bases between them. This chain's CDR3 is CASSHDPPDEQYF. The CDR3 coding sequence is TGTGCCAGCAGCCACGACCCACCCGACGAGCAGTACTTC.

In its sample, this clonotype was seen many times. CDR3 in DNA: TGCGCCAGCAGCAGACAGACTCCAAACACCGGGGAGCTGTTTTTT. Translating it yields CASSRQTPNTGELFF. This chain joins TRBV10-1 and TRBJ2-2, with D possibly matching TRBD1 (5 bases). Trimming shortened V by 6 bases and J by 2 bases, and 13 bases separated the two germline ends. The germline CDR1 and CDR2 sequences are WNHNN and SYGVQD (reference sequence). The CDR3 is 15 residues long.

V usage is TRBV6-2 or TRBV6-3 and J usage is TRBJ2-3; D possibly corresponds to TRBD2 (5 bases). CDR3 size: 14 residues. V dropped 8 bases and J dropped 0 bases, with 12 bases sitting between them. The germline V gene encodes CDR1 MNHEY and CDR2 SVGEGT. This chain's CDR3 is CASGSLTSTDTQYF. CDR3 coding DNA: TGTGCCAGCGGGAGCCTGACTAGCACAGATACGCAGTATTTT.

This clonotype has at least ten counts. The chain uses TRBV29-1 and TRBJ1-1, with 7 bases fitting TRBD1. The CDR3 has 15 amino acids. CDR1 is SQVTM and CDR2 is ANQGSEA in the germline V gene. Trimming took 2 bases from V and 5 from J; bases not matched to a gene: 11. The CDR3 coding sequence is TGCAGCGTTGAACCCCGCCTATCAGGGGGGACTGAAGCTTTCTTT. Translation gives CSVEPRLSGGTEAFF.

Ten or more counts support this clonotype. J is TRBJ1-2 and V is TRBV19; 7 nucleotides agree with TRBD1. The CDR3 runs 14 residues. Trimming took 10 bases from V and 8 from J; bases not matched to a gene: 16. The germline gives CDR1 LNHDA, CDR2 SQIVND (reference sequence). The CDR3 DNA sequence: TGTGCCACAGCCTTAAGACAGGGCCTGGAAGGCTACACCTTC. Translated, it gives CATALRQGLEGYTF.

This clonotype was detected many times. This chain joins TRBV4-3 and TRBJ2-7, with no clear D. With 0 bases removed from V and 2 bases from J, the gap between germline ends came to 5 bases. CDR1 and CDR2 (germline): LGHNA, YSLEER. This CDR3 contains 13 residues. In DNA form, the CDR3 reads TGCGCCAGCAGCCAAGACCTAGCCTACGAGCAGTACTTC. Residues: CASSQDLAYEQYF.

This clonotype was seen many times. V usage is TRBV11-2 and J usage is TRBJ2-7; no clear D gene. Trimming stripped 1 base from V and 0 bases from J, with 13 bases between. Germline-derived CDR1 and CDR2 are SGHAT and FQNNGV. This CDR3 is 16 amino acids long. The CDR3 here is CASSLGPVSPSYEQYV. The CDR3 nucleotides are TGTGCCAGCAGCTTAGGACCGGTGTCGCCCTCCTACGAGCAGTACGTC.

This clonotype has ten or more counts. This chain uses TRBV30 with TRBJ2-7, with a tentative D call TRBD1 (5 bases). Per germline, CDR1 GTSNPN and CDR2 SVGIG (reference sequence). This CDR3 comprises 13 residues. Trimming left V 4 bases short and J 2 bases short, with 12 bases between. CDR3 protein: CAWNSHRTYEQYF. CDR3 DNA sequence: TGTGCCTGGAACTCACACAGGACCTACGAGCAGTACTTC.

This clonotype showed up many times. V gene TRBV5-1 combines with J gene TRBJ2-1; 7 bases are shared with TRBD2. V lost 4 bases to trimming and J lost 6 bases; unmatched junction nucleotides: 13. The V gene's germline CDR1 is SGHRS and CDR2 YFSETQ. The CDR3 is 16 residues long. CDR3 DNA sequence: TGCGCCAGCAGCCCCGGGCTAGCGGTGGGGCTCAATGAGCAGTTCTTC. Amino acids: CASSPGLAVGLNEQFF.

Judged by abundance, this clonotype is medium-sized. This chain connects TRBV4-2 to TRBJ2-1, with D maybe TRBD1 (5 bases). Germline CDR1 LGHNA, CDR2 YNFKEQ. This CDR3 spans 15 amino acids. The V end was cut by 1 base, the J end by 5 bases, with 12 bases between. CDR3 residues: CASSQVKDRNNEQFF. The CDR3 nucleotides are TGTGCCAGCAGCCAAGTGAAAGACAGAAACAATGAGCAGTTCTTC.

This clonotype was detected ten times or more. CDR3 in DNA: TGTGCCAGCAGCTTAACGAGGAGCGGGGAGCTGTTTTTT. Amino acids: CASSLTRSGELFF. This rearrangement joins TRBV7-2 to TRBJ2-2; unclear D gene. The ends were cut back, 2 bases at V and 7 bases at J, with 8 bases in the middle. This CDR3 has 13 amino acids. Germline CDR1 and CDR2: SGHTA and FQGNSA.

This clonotype was seen repeatedly, ten times or more. A junction end diverges from the germline sequence, so it may reflect a read error. V usage is TRBV11-2 and J usage is TRBJ2-7; D may be TRBD1 or TRBD2 (5 bases each). The CDR3 totals 17 residues. Looked up from germline, CDR1 is SGHAT and CDR2 is FQNNGV. The CDR3 nucleotides are TGTGCCAGCAGCCTAGAGGGGTCGATCTACGCTCGGGACGAGCAGTACTTC. Residues: CASSLEGSIYARDEQYF.

The chain combines TRBV29-1 with TRBJ1-2; 10 bases are a match to TRBD1. CDR1 is SQVTM, CDR2 ANQGSEA, per germline. This CDR3 region has 16 residues. Trimming took 7 bases from V and 3 from J; bases not matched to a gene: 14. The CDR3 spells CSADTFTGTGDYGYTF. The CDR3 coding sequence is TGCAGCGCCGACACGTTTACCGGGACAGGGGACTATGGCTACACCTTC.

This clonotype occurred many times. V usage is TRBV24-1 and J usage is TRBJ2-1; 7 nucleotides agree with TRBD2. There are 17 residues in the CDR3. Unmatched junction bases numbered 12, after V lost 4 bases and J lost 4 bases. Germline V gene sequence: CDR1 KGHDR, CDR2 SFDVKD. CDR3 in amino acids: CATSERPGLGVYNEQFF. The CDR3, as DNA: TGTGCCACCAGTGAGAGACCCGGACTAGGGGTTTACAATGAGCAGTTCTTC.

This clonotype was counted many times. This chain uses TRBV25-1 with TRBJ1-6; D not certain. This CDR3 contains 15 residues. Germline V gene data show CDR1 as MGHDK and CDR2 as SYGVNS. V lost 5 bases and J 9 bases, leaving 17 bases between the germline ends. The CDR3 nucleotides are TGTGCCAGCAGTAGTATAAGACTAGAAGGTTCACCCCTCCACTTT. It specifies CASSSIRLEGSPLHF.